The present TCR beta chain was sequenced within a study of identical twins (dated by TCRdb to about 2016). General notes on the study: TCR alpha and beta repertoires from monozygotic twins, unrelated adults of various ages and cord blood were deep-sequenced to test whether fetal clonotypes persist. Replicate twin experiments were performed at different times using different library preparation protocols to rule out contamination. Findings and caveats that apply to the study as a whole: Out-of-frame TCR alpha sharing in monozygotic twins was systematically underestimated by recombination models, whereas sharing between unrelated individuals was in agreement with the recombination models. Invariant T cells such as MAIT and iNKT could partly confound zero-insertion analyses, although diverse VJ usage argued against such confounding for most clonotypes. Excess twin sharing in beta out-of-frame sequences was weaker because fewer shared sequences lowered the signal-to-noise ratio. Fewer insertions were carried by abundant cord blood beta clonotypes, a similar but weaker trend appeared in young adult naive repertoires, and no such trend appeared in memory repertoires. Compared with coincidental sharing between unrelated individuals, an excess of low generation-probability sequences was observed among out-of-frame TCR alpha sequences shared between twins. Because the same donors could not be followed over many years, the conclusions depended on cross-sectional statistical analysis.

Library prep was done by 5' RACE. Sequencing took place on an Illumina HiSeq 2000. Template switching added a universal primer binding site, and the final cDNA carried a unique molecular identifier that allowed TCR cDNA molecules to be counted accurately. First-strand cDNA for TCR alpha and beta chains was synthesized from specific primers in the conserved constant-segment region. To control for contamination, every cDNA library carried two barcodes: a SMART-Mk sample barcode plus Illumina barcodes. TruSeq adapter sequences and Illumina sample barcodes were added in two successive PCR steps. TCR alpha and beta cDNA libraries were sequenced on the Illumina HiSeq platform with custom primers. Per the authors' processing: Raw reads were processed with MiGEC to extract unique molecular identifiers, and MiXCR was used to determine CDR3 positions. Recombination models were inferred per individual with the repgenHMM and IGoR tools using an EM algorithm. Shared clonotypes were analyzed with the tcR package in R, and sharing was normalized by the product of cloneset sizes. Out-of-frame nonproductive sequences were analyzed to study raw recombination free of thymic and clonal selection effects. Using fastp at Q25 and MiXCR, TCRdb reprocessed the public reads and kept productive beta chains. Identical CDR3 protein sequences are pooled into one entry, listed with their most common genes and DNA. TCRdb assigned the V and J calls; the authors' analysis was not used. The sample profile shows more than 1.5 million distinct CDR3 sequences; about 32% of them were found once. Together, the top ten hold 0.27% of the sample.

Notes on this clonotype: Its antigen remains unidentified. It has no much larger one-base neighbor in the sample; base qualities were not kept.

Only healthy Caucasian donors were included. The sequence was collected from a newborn girl in good health. The specimen sequenced was cord blood.

This receptor carries the CDR3 CASSEVQTASYEQYF. Here is the DNA: TGTGCCAGCAGTGAAGTCCAAACAGCCTCCTACGAGCAGTACTTC. The chain employs TRBV6-1 and TRBJ2-7; the D gene is unclear. The CDR3 holds 15 amino acids from the cysteine to the phenylalanine. The sequence is cut down to CDR3 DNA, 45 bases in frame from base 1. As encoded in the germline V gene, CDR1 is MNHNS while CDR2 is SASEGT. V is clipped by 1 base and J by 0 bases, and the sequence between their germline boundaries is 10 bases long.